These T cell receptor beta chains were read from a single sample in a study of T-cell reconstitution after alpha-beta-depleted transplantation in children. TCRdb reprocessed the PCR reads via MiXCR and lists one record per CDR3 protein. The sample includes 84,000 or so distinct CDR3 sequences, around 15% seen only once; the top ten take 20%. Sample: PBMCs, mostly from graft donor cells, taken 180 days after TCRalphabeta/CD19-depleted stem cell transplant. The receptors here all came from a male patient between 2 and 15 years old who had a stem cell transplant for acute lymphoblastic leukemia, so the T cells may come from the graft donor. The conserved cysteine and the conserved F or W are not part of the CDR3 here.

j_call v_call cdr3_aa
TRBJ1-5 TRBV12-3/TRBV12-4 ASSLSGAQPQH
TRBJ2-7 TRBV7-8 ASSFDRSYEQY
TRBJ2-3 TRBV5-1 ASSLVLLIDTDTQY
TRBJ1-1 TRBV5-5 ASSLGGVGNTEAF
TRBJ2-7 TRBV7-2 ASSPDRGFYEQY
TRBJ1-4 TRBV28 ASSSYRGHEKLF
TRBJ1-2 TRBV20-1 SAPAGSSGIYGYT
TRBJ2-1 TRBV7-9 ASSRPDRGTEQF
TRBJ2-5 TRBV12-3/TRBV12-4 ASSPWGGTAEETQY
TRBJ2-1 TRBV20-1 SARALGVVEDSYNEQF
TRBJ2-1 TRBV24-1 ATSDSQGGVFHEQF
TRBJ2-3 TRBV6-6 ASGRADTQY
TRBJ2-7 TRBV5-1 ASSLGTVVYEQY
TRBJ2-7 TRBV12-3/TRBV12-4 ASEGANEQY
TRBJ2-7 TRBV7-2 ASRRDRSDGEQY
TRBJ2-1 TRBV10-3 AIKPSVGSYNEQF
TRBJ2-7 TRBV7-9 ASSPIAGGIAYEQY
TRBJ2-2 TRBV5-1 ASRIEAGANTGELF
TRBJ1-6 TRBV20-1 SASSQQTSPLH
TRBJ2-7 TRBV27 ASSPNPTYEQY
TRBJ1-1 TRBV15 ATSRRGPGLNTEAF
TRBJ2-3 TRBV6-5 ASSWGDTQY
TRBJ2-7 TRBV12-3/TRBV12-4 ASSLYAEQY
TRBJ2-2 TRBV29-1 SVRLRGAGELF
TRBJ2-2 TRBV5-1 ASSFVQGGTGELF
TRBJ2-7 TRBV21-1 ASPDEQY
TRBJ2-1 TRBV5-1 ASSLGRGSNEQF
TRBJ1-1 TRBV20-1 SAQPDGRVSEAF